These 8 T cell receptor beta chains were sequenced from one sample in a study of T cell changes during pregnancy in multiple sclerosis. The assay was immunoSEQ multiplex PCR, and TCRdb's table has in-frame clones only and misses some. The table lists some 80,000 clones, 94% of them singletons. The specimen was CD4+ T cells from peripheral blood mononuclear cells, collected after pregnancy. Receptors originate from a female donor with multiple sclerosis, enrolled in a pregnancy study.

The V and J genes are TRBV6-6 and TRBJ2-1; D is possibly TRBD2 (6 bases). The ends were cut back, 0 bases at V and 5 bases at J, with 8 bases in the middle. The CDR3 totals 14 residues. Germline V lookup: CDR1 MNHNY, CDR2 SVGAGI (reference sequence). This CDR3 is CASSYSGLNNEQFF. Here the CDR3 DNA reads TGTGCCAGCAGTTACTCGGGACTGAACAATGAGCAGTTCTTC.

The chain links TRBV10-3 to TRBJ2-7; 7 bases line up with TRBD2. The CDR3 totals 14 residues. V lost 6 bases and J lost 6; bases outside the gene matches: 11. Germline V gene data show CDR1 as ENHRY and CDR2 as SYGVKD. The CDR3 reads CAIRIQRERGEQYF. The CDR3 region has the DNA TGTGCCATCAGGATCCAGCGGGAACGTGGCGAGCAGTACTTC.

The chain carries TRBV28 and TRBJ1-2, with 12 bases that match TRBD1. The CDR3 totals 17 residues. With 5 bases clipped from V and 4 bases from J, the junction kept 11 bases outside the gene matches. Germline CDR1 and CDR2: MDHEN and SYDVKM. The CDR3 sequence: CASSGLGQGAYGYGYTF. The CDR3 DNA reads as TGTGCCAGCAGTGGTTTGGGACAGGGGGCATATGGCTATGGCTACACCTTC.

The V call is TRBV6-5, the J call TRBJ2-1; TRBD2 agrees at 8 bases. Trimming took 4 bases from V and 4 from J; bases not matched to a gene: 6. CDR1 is MNHEY and CDR2 is SVGAGI in the germline V gene. This CDR3 has 15 amino acids. The CDR3 sequence is CASSSIAGPYNEQFF. The CDR3 DNA reads as TGTGCCAGCAGTTCCATAGCGGGACCTTACAATGAGCAGTTCTTC.

This chain connects TRBV7-9 to TRBJ1-2; D is uncertain. V was clipped by 0 bases and J by 4 bases, with 6 bases between them. Per germline, CDR1 SEHNR and CDR2 FQNEAQ (reference sequence). The CDR3 spans 13 residues. The CDR3 sequence is CASSLASFYGYTF. CDR3 coding DNA: TGTGCCAGCAGCTTAGCATCCTTCTATGGCTACACCTTC. Complete variable domain (other parts from reference TRBV7-9 and TRBJ1-2): DTGVSQNPRHKITKRGQNVTFRCDPISEHNRLYWYRQTLGQGPEFLTYFQNEAQLEKSRLLSDRFSAERPKGSFSTLEIQRTEQGDSAMYLCASSLASFYGYTFGSGTRLTVV.

This chain joins TRBV11-1 and TRBJ1-4; 7 bases align to TRBD1. This CDR3 has 14 amino acids. The J segment lost 8 bases and the V segment lost 4 bases, leaving 7 bases of the junction unmatched. Germline assignment: CDR1 SGHAT and CDR2 FQDESV (reference sequence). CDR3 sequence reads: CASSSGTGEEKLFF. Written as DNA, the CDR3 is TGTGCCAGCAGCTCCGGTACAGGGGAGGAAAAACTGTTTTTT.

The chain couples TRBV5-6 to TRBJ2-3; 10 positions agree with TRBD2. V lost 4 bases to trimming and J lost 5 bases; unmatched junction nucleotides: 13. CDR1 is SGHDT and CDR2 is YYEEEE in the germline V gene. CDR3 size: 17 residues. The CDR3 sequence: CASSRGQGLAARDTQYF. DNA of the CDR3: TGTGCCAGCAGCCGCGGCCAAGGACTAGCGGCTCGAGATACGCAGTATTTT.

The chain recombines TRBV28 with TRBJ2-6, with a weak D call TRBD2 (5 bases). This CDR3 is 16 amino acids long. Trimming stripped 6 bases from V and 0 bases from J, with 12 bases between. Germline-derived CDR1 and CDR2 are MDHEN and SYDVKM. The CDR3 nucleotides are TGTGCCAGCAGGAGGGAAGCAATCTCTGGGGCCAACGTCCTGACTTTC. As protein: CASRREAISGANVLTF.